The 28 T cell receptor beta chains below were found in one sample sequenced in a study of cytomegalovirus exposure and HLA in healthy donors (dated by TCRdb to the late 2010s). Libraries were prepared through the immunoSEQ multiplex PCR assay. The table was pulled from immuneACCESS by TCRdb, which kept in-frame rearrangements only. Such tables lose some clones; where checked, under half of the loss comes from unresolved V genes, and the rest has no known cause. The sample records approximately 150,000 clones, approximately 90% of which are singletons. 1.4% of the sample is held by the ten biggest clonotypes. Sequences were obtained from PBMCs. Receptor source: a woman in her twenties or thirties in good health and CMV-seronegative.

This chain joins TRBV9 and TRBJ1-6, with TRBD1 as a possible D gene (5 bases). V was cut by 0 bases and J by 6 bases, with 10 bases left in between. CDR3 length equals 15 residues. Germline V gene sequence: CDR1 SGDLS, CDR2 YYNGEE. This CDR3 reads CASSVDEGVNSPLHF. Written as DNA, the CDR3 is TGTGCCAGCAGCGTAGACGAAGGGGTTAATTCACCCCTCCACTTT.

The chain couples TRBV29-1 to TRBJ2-1, with 10 bases identical to TRBD2. CDR3 length: 13 residues. The V and J ends lost 8 bases and 6 bases, in that order; junction bases with no gene match: 7. Germline V gene sequence: CDR1 SQVTM, CDR2 ANQGSEA. As DNA, the CDR3 is TGCAGCTCATTAGCGGGGGGACCCAATGAGCAGTTCTTC. It is translated as CSSLAGGPNEQFF.

The chain couples TRBV25-1 to TRBJ2-5; 10 bases map to TRBD2. This CDR3 contains 15 residues. Trimming cost V 4 bases and J 0 bases; bases outside gene matches: 2. Germline V CDR1 and CDR2: MGHDK, SYGVNS. CDR3 region: CASSGSGGHQETQYF. DNA of the CDR3: TGTGCCAGCAGTGGTAGCGGGGGGCACCAAGAGACCCAGTACTTC.

This clone showed up just a few times. The chain links TRBV30 to TRBJ1-2, with D tentatively TRBD1 (5 bases). Looked up from germline, CDR1 is GTSNPN and CDR2 is SVGIG (reference sequence). The V end was cut by 2 bases, the J end by 0 bases, with 13 bases between. The CDR3 covers 15 residues. CDR3 sequence: CAWSREGPTNYGYTF. CDR3 DNA: TGTGCCTGGAGTAGGGAGGGACCGACTAACTATGGCTACACCTTC.

V and J are TRBV2 and TRBJ2-1, with TRBD2 matching 14 bases. Per the germline V gene, CDR1 is SNHLY and CDR2 is FYNNEI. The trim removed 7 bases at V and 4 bases at J, leaving 3 bases unmatched. CDR3 length: 15 amino acids. This CDR3 is CASKGLAGGYNEQFF. The CDR3 DNA is TGTGCCAGCAAAGGACTAGCGGGGGGATACAATGAGCAGTTCTTC. Supplemented by reference TRBV2 and TRBJ2-1, the full variable domain reads EPEVTQTPSHQVTQMGQEVILRCVPISNHLYFYWYRQILGQKVEFLVSFYNNEISEKSEIFDDQFSVERPDGSNFTLKIRSTKLEDSAMYFCASKGLAGGYNEQFFGPGTRLTVL.

The chain employs TRBV15 and TRBJ1-1; 11 bases map to TRBD1. After removal of 7 bases from V and 4 bases from J, the junction contained 20 bases not matched to a gene. Germline V CDR1 and CDR2: LNHNV, YYDKDF (reference sequence). The CDR3 runs to 19 residues. Here the CDR3 DNA reads TGTGCCACCACCGAACACCCGCCGGGACAGGGGGAGTCCGGCACTGAAGCTTTCTTT. Translated, it gives CATTEHPPGQGESGTEAFF.

The genes are TRBV11-2 and TRBJ1-4; 9 bases fit TRBD1. Germline loops: CDR1 SGHAT, CDR2 FQNNGV. With V trimmed by 5 bases and J by 4 bases, 5 bases remained unmatched. This CDR3 has 15 amino acids. CDR3 nucleotide sequence: TGTGCCAGCAGCCTAGGGACAGGGAATAATGAAAAACTGTTTTTT. As protein: CASSLGTGNNEKLFF.

The sample holds a few counts of this clone. The rearrangement links TRBV7-2 to TRBJ2-1; 8 bases map to TRBD2. The CDR3 extends over 13 amino acids. The V segment lost 5 bases and the J segment 10 bases; nucleotides outside the gene matches: 7. CDR1 and CDR2 from the germline V gene are SGHTA and FQGNSA. The CDR3 protein is CASSPRAGVEQFF. For the CDR3, the DNA is TGTGCCAGCAGCCCCCGAGCGGGGGTGGAGCAGTTCTTC.

The chain employs TRBV5-6 and TRBJ2-7; D is possibly TRBD1 (5 bases). V dropped 3 bases and J dropped 6 bases, with 16 bases sitting between them. This CDR3 has 14 amino acids. Germline V gene lookup returns CDR1 SGHDT and CDR2 YYEEEE. CDR3 loop: CASSSALRGGEQYF. DNA for the CDR3: TGTGCCAGCAGCTCCGCGCTTAGGGGCGGCGAGCAGTACTTC.

CDR3 sequence reads: CASSFFPGSYEQYF. The CDR3 DNA sequence: TGTGCCAGCAGCTTTTTTCCAGGGTCCTACGAGCAGTACTTC. The chain couples TRBV7-2 to TRBJ2-7, with D possibly TRBD1 on 5 matching bases. The CDR3 runs 14 residues. In germline, CDR1 is SGHTA, CDR2 FQGNSA. V was shortened by 3 bases and J by 1 base, with 10 bases between the two germline ends.

This chain links TRBV5-1 with TRBJ2-5, with 10 bases matching TRBD2. The CDR3 sequence is 16 residues long. Germline V gene lookup returns CDR1 SGHRS and CDR2 YFSETQ. The V and J ends lost 0 bases and 4 bases, in that order; junction bases with no gene match: 6. The DNA for the CDR3 is TGCGCCAGCAGCTTGGGGAGCGGGGGGGCCGGAGAGACCCAGTACTTC. Its protein is CASSLGSGGAGETQYF. Based on the CDR3 plus reference TRBV5-1 and TRBJ2-5, the full variable domain is KAGVTQTPRYLIKTRGQQVTLSCSPISGHRSVSWYQQTPGQGLQFLFEYFSETQRNKGNFPGRFSGRQFSNSRSEMNVSTLELGDSALYLCASSLGSGGAGETQYFGPGTRLLVL.

The genes are TRBV6-6 and TRBJ2-7; maybe TRBD1 (5 bases). CDR3 length: 13 residues. V was cut by 3 bases and J by 6 bases, with 12 bases left in between. Germline CDR1 MNHNY, CDR2 SVGAGI (reference sequence). The CDR3 DNA reads as TGTGCCAGCAGTTATACCGATCAGGGCGAGCAGTACTTC. Amino acids: CASSYTDQGEQYF.

The chain joins TRBV5-1 to TRBJ2-1; 9 positions agree with TRBD1. The CDR3 totals 15 residues. From germline, CDR1 is SGHRS and CDR2 YFSETQ. V was clipped by 1 base and J by 6 bases; unmatched bases: 5. CDR3 sequence reads: CASSLRTGAGNEQFF. CDR3 DNA: TGCGCCAGCAGCTTGCGGACAGGGGCGGGCAATGAGCAGTTCTTC.

This clone was counted many times. The chain has TRBV14 and TRBJ1-2, with 8 bases identical to TRBD1. Germline CDR1 SGHDN, CDR2 FVKESK. V was clipped by 4 bases and J by 4 bases; unmatched bases: 8. This CDR3 is 15 amino acids long. The CDR3 DNA follows: TGTGCCAGCAGCCTAGGACAGGGAAGGAGCTATGGCTACACCTTC. Encoded protein: CASSLGQGRSYGYTF.

This chain links TRBV11-2 with TRBJ1-1, with 7 positions matching TRBD1. J was trimmed by 8 bases and V by 5 bases; bases with no gene match: 5. Germline CDR1 and CDR2: SGHAT and FQNNGV. The CDR3 totals 12 residues. In nucleotides, the CDR3 is TGTGCCAGCAGCCCTGGGACAGACGAAGCTTTCTTT. This gives the protein CASSPGTDEAFF.

V and J are TRBV4-1 and TRBJ1-1; TRBD1 is a possible D gene (5 bases). Germline CDR1 reads MGHRA; CDR2 reads YSYEKL. This CDR3 has 14 amino acids. Trimming stripped 1 base from V and 6 bases from J, with 12 bases between. The CDR3 is CASSQVQGTAEAFF. CDR3 DNA: TGCGCCAGCAGCCAAGTGCAGGGAACGGCTGAAGCTTTCTTT.

This chain joins TRBV2 and TRBJ2-4, with TRBD1 matching over 8 bases. Trimming took 6 bases from V and 5 from J; bases not matched to a gene: 9. The CDR3 runs to 15 residues. Germline assignment: CDR1 SNHLY and CDR2 FYNNEI. This CDR3 reads CASRSTGVKENIQYF. CDR3 sequence (DNA): TGTGCCAGCAGATCGACAGGGGTCAAGGAAAACATTCAGTACTTC.

CDR3 nucleotides: TGCGCCAGCAGCCAAGAATCCCACTCTGGGGCCAACGTCCTGACTTTC. Translating it yields CASSQESHSGANVLTF. The rearrangement links TRBV4-3 to TRBJ2-6; no definite D call. V was trimmed by 0 bases and J by 0 bases, leaving 6 bases between them. CDR3 length: 16 residues. Germline lookup yields CDR1 LGHNA and CDR2 YSLEER.

This clone came up once. J is TRBJ2-1 and V is TRBV11-2, with 7 bases that match TRBD1. The V gene's germline CDR1 is SGHAT and CDR2 FQNNGV. This CDR3 is built from 18 residues. With 4 bases clipped from V and 6 bases from J, the junction kept 18 bases outside the gene matches. CDR3 sequence: CASSSHLADREAINEQFF. CDR3 coding DNA: TGTGCCAGCAGCTCTCACCTCGCCGACAGGGAAGCGATCAATGAGCAGTTCTTC.

This clone turned up a few times. The chain has TRBV6-5 and TRBJ1-2; the D gene is possibly TRBD1 (5 bases). The CDR3 consists of 14 residues. Germline CDR1 MNHEY, CDR2 SVGAGI. Trimming took 5 bases from V and 8 from J, leaving 18 bases between them. CDR3 sequence (DNA): TGTGCCAGCAGTCGCGGGGCTTACCAATGGGGCTACACCTTC. Its translation is CASSRGAYQWGYTF.

The count of this clone is one. The chain combines TRBV7-9 with TRBJ1-2; 8 nucleotides agree with TRBD1. This CDR3 region has 14 residues. Germline V gives CDR1 SEHNR, CDR2 FQNEAQ (reference sequence). V shed 8 bases and J 3 bases; nucleotides not matched to a gene: 8. In nucleotides, the CDR3 is TGTGCCAGCCAACCGGGACAGGTTGACTATGGCTACACCTTC. Translated, it gives CASQPGQVDYGYTF.

CDR3 residues: CASSQEEQQGEQYF. Here the CDR3 DNA reads TGCGCCAGCAGCCAGGAGGAACAACAGGGCGAGCAGTACTTC. The chain is built from TRBV4-3 and TRBJ2-7; TRBD1 is a possible D gene (6 bases). CDR1 LGHNA and CDR2 YSLEER come from the germline V gene. The CDR3 runs 14 residues. V was trimmed by 3 bases and J by 6 bases, leaving 15 bases between them.

This sequence joins TRBV4-1 and TRBJ2-1; 9 bases fit TRBD1. CDR1 and CDR2 (germline): MGHRA, YSYEKL. The J segment lost 9 bases and the V segment lost 6 bases, leaving 12 bases of the junction unmatched. The CDR3 contains 15 residues. The CDR3 coding sequence is TGCGCCAGCAGAGTCTGGGACAGGGTAAAAAGTGAGCAGTTCTTC. Translating it yields CASRVWDRVKSEQFF.

The J gene is TRBJ2-7, the V gene TRBV2; the D gene is possibly TRBD2 (7 bases). The CDR3 has 17 residues. Germline V gene sequence: CDR1 SNHLY, CDR2 FYNNEI. Trimming pared 4 bases from V and 3 bases from J, leaving 22 bases between. The CDR3 loop is CASSGPSRGGTYYEQYF. The CDR3 nucleotides are TGTGCCAGCAGTGGTCCATCAAGGGGAGGGACATACTACGAGCAGTACTTC.

V and J are TRBV10-2 and TRBJ2-7; no firm D call. The V gene's germline CDR1 is WSHSY and CDR2 SAAADI. The V end was cut by 3 bases, the J end by 3 bases, with 6 bases between. There are 12 residues in the CDR3. CDR3 region: CASSEASYEQYF. CDR3 nucleotides: TGCGCCAGCAGTGAAGCAAGCTACGAGCAGTACTTC.

The chain combines TRBV14 with TRBJ2-7; D is unclear. Looked up from germline, CDR1 is SGHDN and CDR2 is FVKESK. The CDR3 runs to 12 residues. The V gene lost 4 bases and the J gene lost 6 bases, with 10 bases spanning the gap. The CDR3 loop is CASSRLLGEQYF. The CDR3 DNA is TGTGCCAGCAGCCGCCTCCTCGGCGAGCAGTACTTC. The full variable domain, with the rest looked up from reference TRBV14 and TRBJ2-7, is EAGVTQFPSHSVIEKGQTVTLRCDPISGHDNLYWYRRVMGKEIKFLLHFVKESKQDESGMPNNRFLAERTGGTYSTLKVQPAELEDSGVYFCASSRLLGEQYFGPGTRLTVT.

V and J are TRBV14 and TRBJ1-5; TRBD1 agrees at 12 bases. There are 15 residues in the CDR3. Trimming at V came to 3 bases and at J to 6 bases, leaving 3 bases not matched to a gene. The germline V gene has CDR1 SGHDN and CDR2 FVKESK. CDR3 DNA: TGTGCCAGCAGCCACCCGGGACAGGGGGCTCAGCCCCAGCATTTT. It codes for CASSHPGQGAQPQHF.

There are a few counts of this clone. The rearrangement links TRBV5-1 to TRBJ2-2; 10 bases agree with TRBD1. V was clipped by 0 bases and J by 5 bases; unmatched bases: 4. This CDR3 region has 16 residues. Germline V gene sequence: CDR1 SGHRS, CDR2 YFSETQ. CDR3 amino acids: CASSLAADRGTGELFF. In DNA, the CDR3 is TGCGCCAGCAGCTTGGCTGCGGACAGGGGGACCGGGGAGCTGTTTTTT.